A single sample is the source of the 27 T cell receptor beta chains below, sequenced in a study of shared clonotypes between healthy human individuals. Libraries were prepared by immunoSEQ multiplex PCR; TCRdb keeps only in-frame clonotypes and omits some of them. The sample carries approximately 640,000 clones, about two thirds recorded once. Input material: memory CD4+ T cells sorted from blood. Regarding subset: CD45RA-negative fraction. The receptors stem from a woman in her twenties or thirties in good health.

V gene TRBV2 combines with J gene TRBJ2-5; TRBD1 aligns across 9 bases. Trimming took 4 bases from V and 0 from J; bases not matched to a gene: 9. Per germline, CDR1 SNHLY and CDR2 FYNNEI. The CDR3 runs 17 residues. The CDR3 sequence: CASSVGTGLRNQETQYF. CDR3 DNA: TGTGCCAGCAGTGTGGGGACAGGGCTTCGGAACCAAGAGACCCAGTACTTC.

The chain has TRBV7-2 and TRBJ1-1; TRBD1 agrees at 7 bases. The junction had 11 bases not matched to a gene; V was cut back by 3 bases and J by 4 bases. The CDR3 is made up of 16 amino acids. Germline loops: CDR1 SGHTA, CDR2 FQGNSA. The CDR3 DNA is TGTGCCAGCAGCTTGAGGGGGCGAGGGGCGGCCACTGAAGCTTTCTTT. Protein product: CASSLRGRGAATEAFF.

In the case of this clone: The identical CDR3 is also encoded by other nucleotide sequences in the sample. The gene calls are TRBV5-1 and TRBJ2-3; no definite D call. CDR3 length: 13 amino acids. Germline CDR1 is SGHRS and CDR2 is YFSETQ. The V end lost 5 bases, the J end lost 2 bases, and 9 bases lay between the germline ends. CDR3 protein: CASSLGSTDTQYF. CDR3 DNA: TGCGCCAGCAGTCTGGGCTCCACAGATACGCAGTATTTT.

Turning to this clone: Other nucleotide sequences from this sample produce the same CDR3. This chain uses TRBV28 with TRBJ2-7; D is unclear. The CDR3 has 11 amino acids. V was pared by 5 bases and J by 6 bases, with 8 bases between. Per the germline V gene, CDR1 is MDHEN and CDR2 is SYDVKM. The CDR3 protein is CASSRQREQYF. The CDR3 nucleotides are TGTGCCAGCAGTCGGCAGCGCGAGCAGTACTTC.

V is TRBV28 and J is TRBJ1-1; 9 positions match TRBD1. CDR3 length equals 13 residues. The J segment lost 12 bases and the V segment lost 4 bases, leaving 9 bases of the junction unmatched. Germline loops: CDR1 MDHEN, CDR2 SYDVKM. CDR3 protein: CASSSPGQGWSFF. CDR3 nucleotide sequence: TGTGCCAGCAGTTCCCCGGGACAGGGATGGTCTTTCTTT.

This clone showed up just a few times. V usage is TRBV11-1 and J usage is TRBJ2-5, with D maybe TRBD2 (5 bases). CDR3 length: 12 amino acids. Per germline, CDR1 SGHAT and CDR2 FQDESV (reference sequence). Trimming took off 5 bases at V and 5 bases at J, with 9 bases between the two ends. The DNA for the CDR3 is TGTGCCAGCAGCCGCAAGCGGGAGACCCAGTACTTC. Translated: CASSRKRETQYF. Using reference TRBV11-1 and TRBJ2-5 for the parts outside the CDR3, the full variable domain is EAEVAQSPRYKITEKSQAVAFWCDPISGHATLYWYRQILGQGPELLVQFQDESVVDDSQLPKDRFSAERLKGVDSTLKIQPAELGDSAMYLCASSRKRETQYFGPGTRLLVL.

This chain uses TRBV19 with TRBJ2-3; D may be TRBD1 (7 bases). The germline V gene encodes CDR1 LNHDA and CDR2 SQIVND (reference sequence). The V end lost 7 bases, the J end lost 1 base, and 18 bases lay between the germline ends. This CDR3 has 16 residues. This chain's CDR3 is CASTTSGGIRTDTQYF. DNA of the CDR3: TGTGCCAGTACCACATCAGGGGGGATACGCACAGATACGCAGTATTTT.

This clone appeared a few times. The chain has TRBV30 and TRBJ1-2, with a tentative D call TRBD1 (5 bases). CDR1 is GTSNPN, CDR2 SVGIG, per germline (reference sequence). The V and J ends lost 3 bases and 2 bases respectively, with 16 bases between them. The CDR3 covers 15 residues. For the CDR3, the DNA is TGTGCCTGGAGCCCAACCAACCGGGACAACTATGGCTACACCTTC. This gives the protein CAWSPTNRDNYGYTF.

The CDR3 sequence: CATTFGRERGVTQYF. The CDR3 coding sequence is TGTGCCACCACGTTTGGGCGGGAGCGGGGGGTGACCCAGTACTTC. The chain recombines TRBV15 with TRBJ2-5, with 9 positions matching TRBD2. This CDR3 comprises 15 residues. Looked up from germline, CDR1 is LNHNV and CDR2 is YYDKDF (reference sequence). The junction had 13 bases not matched to a gene; V was cut back by 7 bases and J by 7 bases. Supplemented by reference TRBV15 and TRBJ2-5, the full variable domain reads DAMVIQNPRYQVTQFGKPVTLSCSQTLNHNVMYWYQQKSSQAPKLLFHYYDKDFNNEADTPDNFQSRRPNTSFCFLDIRSPGLGDTAMYLCATTFGRERGVTQYFGPGTRLLVL.

This clone was seen only a few times. The chain combines TRBV28 with TRBJ2-3; D remains ambiguous. CDR1 is MDHEN, CDR2 SYDVKM, per germline. This CDR3 contains 13 residues. Trimming pared 4 bases from V and 5 bases from J, leaving 10 bases between. CDR3 in DNA: TGTGCCAGCAGTTCCACTGGGAAAGATACGCAGTATTTT. This gives the protein CASSSTGKDTQYF.

In the case of this clone: The same CDR3 arises from other DNA sequences in this sample as well. The genes are TRBV7-9 and TRBJ2-7; no clear D gene. Germline CDR1 SEHNR, CDR2 FQNEAQ (reference sequence). Trimming took 1 base from V and 7 from J, leaving 8 bases between them. The CDR3 spans 12 residues. The CDR3, as DNA: TGTGCCAGCAGCTTAGAGGTGGGGGAGCAGTACTTC. Its protein product is CASSLEVGEQYF.

The gene calls are TRBV15 and TRBJ2-2, with TRBD2 matching over 7 bases. The CDR3 has 14 residues. Trimming at V came to 1 base and at J to 6 bases, leaving 2 bases not matched to a gene. CDR1 LNHNV and CDR2 YYDKDF come from the germline V gene (reference sequence). The CDR3 protein is CATSRGGRAGELFF. The CDR3 DNA follows: TGTGCCACCAGCAGAGGTGGGAGGGCCGGGGAGCTGTTTTTT.

Here the CDR3 DNA reads TGTGCCAGCAGCTTGGAGGGTTTGGTTGGCTACACCTTC. Amino acid sequence: CASSLEGLVGYTF. The V gene is TRBV7-9, the J gene TRBJ1-2, with no clear D. V lost 3 bases and J 7 bases, leaving 12 bases between the germline ends. Germline V CDR1 and CDR2: SEHNR, FQNEAQ (reference sequence). The CDR3 loop spans 13 amino acids.

The rearrangement joins TRBV2 to TRBJ2-3, with D unclear. CDR1 is SNHLY, CDR2 FYNNEI, per germline. V shed 4 bases and J shed 4 bases, with 9 bases lying between them. The CDR3 sequence is 13 residues long. CDR3 sequence reads: CASSAESADTQYF. In DNA, the CDR3 is TGTGCCAGCAGTGCGGAGTCAGCAGATACGCAGTATTTT. Combining the CDR3 with reference TRBV2 and TRBJ2-3 gives the whole variable domain EPEVTQTPSHQVTQMGQEVILRCVPISNHLYFYWYRQILGQKVEFLVSFYNNEISEKSEIFDDQFSVERPDGSNFTLKIRSTKLEDSAMYFCASSAESADTQYFGPGTRLTVL.

The gene calls are TRBV30 and TRBJ2-2; 7 bases line up with TRBD2. The germline V gene has CDR1 GTSNPN and CDR2 SVGIG (reference sequence). The CDR3 contains 16 residues. V lost 2 bases and J lost 1; bases outside the gene matches: 7. The CDR3 DNA reads as TGTGCCTGGAGTAAAGGGACGGGGGGGAACACCGGGGAGCTGTTTTTT. This encodes CAWSKGTGGNTGELFF.

In the case of this clone: Other DNA sequences in the sample encode the same CDR3. The chain employs TRBV2 and TRBJ1-2; 8 bases line up with TRBD1. The V gene end was trimmed by 3 bases and the J gene end by 2 bases; junction bases not matched to a gene: 2. In germline, CDR1 is SNHLY, CDR2 FYNNEI. This CDR3 region has 14 residues. The CDR3 nucleotides read TGTGCCAGCAGTGACAGGGGGCTAAACTATGGCTACACCTTC. Translation: CASSDRGLNYGYTF.

This rearrangement joins TRBV7-1 to TRBJ1-5; D call uncertain. TRBV7-1 is an open reading frame, and its role is uncertain. V was trimmed by 2 bases and J by 3 bases, leaving 8 bases between them. The CDR3 totals 14 residues. CDR3 nucleotide sequence: TGTGCCAGCAGCTCACAGAGAGTCAATCAGCCCCAGCATTTT. Its translation: CASSSQRVNQPQHF.

The CDR3 spells CASSGRLAPGTGELFF. In DNA form, the CDR3 reads TGTGCCAGCAGTGGGCGACTAGCCCCGGGAACCGGGGAGCTGTTTTTT. The rearrangement joins TRBV6-1 to TRBJ2-2, with 7 bases aligning to TRBD2. This CDR3 comprises 16 residues. Germline V gene data show CDR1 as MNHNS and CDR2 as SASEGT. The V segment lost 4 bases and the J segment 5 bases; nucleotides outside the gene matches: 10.

Comment on this clone: Other DNA sequences within the sample encode an identical CDR3. The gene calls are TRBV27 and TRBJ2-7; 7 bases align to TRBD2. The CDR3 contains 14 residues. Germline trimming cut 5 bases from V and 3 bases from J; bases unmatched to any gene: 7. Germline CDR1 reads MNHEY; CDR2 reads SMNVEV (reference sequence). The CDR3 loop is CASSTTSRSYEQYF. The DNA of the CDR3 is TGTGCCAGCAGTACGACTAGCAGAAGCTACGAGCAGTACTTC.

The V call is TRBV28, the J call TRBJ1-1, with D possibly matching TRBD1 (5 bases). The CDR3 sequence is 14 residues long. V was pared by 5 bases and J by 5 bases, with 15 bases between. Per germline, CDR1 MDHEN and CDR2 SYDVKM. The CDR3 nucleotides are TGTGCCAGCAGTCTCCAAGGGGTTGCTACTGAAGCTTTCTTT. This encodes CASSLQGVATEAFF.

This clone was detected only once. The chain has TRBV19 and TRBJ2-5, with D possibly TRBD2 on 6 matching bases. V was clipped by 6 bases and J by 5 bases, with 16 bases between them. The CDR3 is 14 residues long. Germline V gene lookup returns CDR1 LNHDA and CDR2 SQIVND (reference sequence). For the CDR3, the DNA is TGTGCCAGTAGCCCCAATAGCGGTACGGAGACCCAGTACTTC. Translated, it gives CASSPNSGTETQYF.

This chain joins TRBV11-2 and TRBJ1-2; no clear D gene. CDR1 SGHAT and CDR2 FQNNGV come from the germline V gene. CDR3 length: 13 residues. The V end was cut by 5 bases, the J end by 3 bases, with 10 bases between. This CDR3 is CASSRTLDYGYTF. The CDR3 region has the DNA TGTGCCAGCAGCCGTACTTTGGACTATGGCTACACCTTC.

This chain joins TRBV19 and TRBJ2-5; D unclear. CDR1 and CDR2 from the germline V gene are LNHDA and SQIVND (reference sequence). CDR3 length equals 11 residues. Between the trimmed V and J ends, which lost 10 bases and 10 bases, there was a span of 16 bases. As DNA, the CDR3 is TGTGCCACCAAGGTGGGTAAGGACCAGTACTTC. Translated, it gives CATKVGKDQYF.

Regarding this clone: A read error is possible here, since a much larger clone lies one base away. The V and J genes are TRBV27 and TRBJ2-7; 11 bases fit TRBD1. Germline-derived CDR1 and CDR2 are MNHEY and SMNVEV (reference sequence). CDR3 length: 14 amino acids. V dropped 5 bases and J dropped 2; count of bases not matched to a gene: 2. Here the CDR3 DNA reads TGTGCCAGCAGTGAGGACAGGGGGCCCTACGAGCAGTACTTC. This sequence encodes CASSEDRGPYEQYF.

The chain recombines TRBV27 with TRBJ1-1, with D unresolved. The germline V gene encodes CDR1 MNHEY and CDR2 SMNVEV (reference sequence). Trimming left V 5 bases short and J 5 bases short, with 18 bases between. The CDR3 has 15 amino acids. The CDR3 sequence: CASSIAVGSFTEAFF. The DNA of the CDR3 is TGTGCCAGCAGTATCGCGGTCGGTAGTTTTACTGAAGCTTTCTTT.

This clone was detected many times. The chain uses TRBV10-3 and TRBJ1-1; TRBD1 agrees at 7 bases. This CDR3 is built from 15 residues. Unmatched junction bases numbered 7, after V lost 5 bases and J lost 1 base. Germline values: CDR1 ENHRY, CDR2 SYGVKD. The CDR3 sequence is CAISSDRIENTEAFF. For the CDR3, the DNA is TGTGCCATCAGTTCGGACAGGATAGAGAACACTGAAGCTTTCTTT.

The rearrangement links TRBV2 to TRBJ1-5; D unresolved. Between the trimmed V and J ends, which lost 6 bases and 11 bases, there was a span of 14 bases. Germline assignment: CDR1 SNHLY and CDR2 FYNNEI. The CDR3 extends over 12 amino acids. In DNA, the CDR3 is TGTGCCAGCAGCACGTTCTGGGTGGCCCAGCATTTT. Amino acids: CASSTFWVAQHF.